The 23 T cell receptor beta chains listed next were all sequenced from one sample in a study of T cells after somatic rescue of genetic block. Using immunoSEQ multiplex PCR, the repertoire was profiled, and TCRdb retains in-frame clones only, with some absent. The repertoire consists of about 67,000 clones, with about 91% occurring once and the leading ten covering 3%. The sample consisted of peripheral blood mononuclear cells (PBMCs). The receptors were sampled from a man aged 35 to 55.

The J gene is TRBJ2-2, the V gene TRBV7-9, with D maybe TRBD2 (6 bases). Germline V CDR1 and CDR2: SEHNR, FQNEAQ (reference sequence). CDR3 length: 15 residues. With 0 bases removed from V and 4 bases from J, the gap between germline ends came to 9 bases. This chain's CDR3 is CASSLALGSTGELFF. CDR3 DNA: TGTGCCAGCAGCTTAGCGCTCGGGAGCACCGGGGAGCTGTTTTTT.

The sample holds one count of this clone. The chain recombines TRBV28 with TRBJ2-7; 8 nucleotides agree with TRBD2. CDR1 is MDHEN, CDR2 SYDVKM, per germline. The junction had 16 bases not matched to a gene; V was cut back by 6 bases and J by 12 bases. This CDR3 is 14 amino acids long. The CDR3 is CASSSGTSDSNWYF. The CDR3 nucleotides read TGTGCCAGCAGCTCCGGGACTAGTGACTCCAATTGGTACTTC.

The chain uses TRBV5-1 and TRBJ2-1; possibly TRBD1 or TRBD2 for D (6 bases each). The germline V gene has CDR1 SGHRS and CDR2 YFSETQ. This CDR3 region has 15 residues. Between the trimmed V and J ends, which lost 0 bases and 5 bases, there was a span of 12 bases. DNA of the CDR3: TGCGCCAGCAGCTTGGGTTGGGGGGCCGACAATGAGCAGTTCTTC. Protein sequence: CASSLGWGADNEQFF.

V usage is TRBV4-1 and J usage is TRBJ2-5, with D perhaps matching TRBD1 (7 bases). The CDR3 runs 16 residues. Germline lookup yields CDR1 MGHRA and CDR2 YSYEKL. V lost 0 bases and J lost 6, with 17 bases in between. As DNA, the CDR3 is TGCGCCAGCAGCCAAGATGGAGGGGGCGCGACGCAGACCCAGTACTTC. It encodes CASSQDGGGATQTQYF.

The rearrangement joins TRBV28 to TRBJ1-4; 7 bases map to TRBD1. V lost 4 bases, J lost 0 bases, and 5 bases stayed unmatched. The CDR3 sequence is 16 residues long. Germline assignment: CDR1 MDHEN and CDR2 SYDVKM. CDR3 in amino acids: CASSSQGLTTNEKLFF. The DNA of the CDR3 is TGTGCCAGCAGTTCACAGGGGCTCACAACTAATGAAAAACTGTTTTTT. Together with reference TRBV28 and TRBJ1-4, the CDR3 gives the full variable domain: DVKVTQSSRYLVKRTGEKVFLECVQDMDHENMFWYRQDPGLGLRLIYFSYDVKMKEKGDIPEGYSVSREKKERFSLILESASTNQTSMYLCASSSQGLTTNEKLFFGSGTQLSVL.

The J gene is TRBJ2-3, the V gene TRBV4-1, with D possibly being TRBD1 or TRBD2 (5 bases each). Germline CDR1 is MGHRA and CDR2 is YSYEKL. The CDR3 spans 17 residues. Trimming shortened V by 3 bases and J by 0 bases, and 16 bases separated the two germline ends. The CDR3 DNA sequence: TGCGCCAGCAGCCAGAGGCCCACAGGACTCAGCACAGATACGCAGTATTTT. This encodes CASSQRPTGLSTDTQYF.

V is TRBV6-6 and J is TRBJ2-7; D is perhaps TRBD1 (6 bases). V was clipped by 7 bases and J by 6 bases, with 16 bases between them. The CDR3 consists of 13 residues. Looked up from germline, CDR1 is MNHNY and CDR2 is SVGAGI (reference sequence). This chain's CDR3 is CASNWVDSGEQYF. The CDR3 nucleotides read TGTGCCAGCAATTGGGTGGACAGTGGCGAGCAGTACTTC.

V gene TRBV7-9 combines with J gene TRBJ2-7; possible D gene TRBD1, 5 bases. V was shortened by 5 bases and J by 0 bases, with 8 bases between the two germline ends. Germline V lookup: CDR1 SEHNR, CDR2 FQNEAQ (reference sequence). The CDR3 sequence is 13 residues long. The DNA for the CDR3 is TGTGCCAGCAGCGCAGGGATCTCCTACGAGCAGTACTTC. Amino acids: CASSAGISYEQYF.

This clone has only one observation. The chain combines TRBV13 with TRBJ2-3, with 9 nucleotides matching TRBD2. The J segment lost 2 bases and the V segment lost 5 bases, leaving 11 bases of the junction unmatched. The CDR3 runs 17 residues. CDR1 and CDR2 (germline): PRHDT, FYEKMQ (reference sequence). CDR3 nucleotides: TGTGCCAGCAGCAAAAACAGCGGGGGGAGAGACACAGATACGCAGTATTTT. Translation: CASSKNSGGRDTDTQYF.

The CDR3 spells CASSLFAGEAYEQYF. CDR3 sequence (DNA): TGTGCCAGCAGTTTATTTGCGGGAGAGGCCTACGAGCAGTACTTC. The J gene is TRBJ2-7, the V gene TRBV27; 7 nucleotides match TRBD2. The ends lost 1 base at V and 2 bases at J; junction bases unmatched: 5. The CDR3 covers 15 residues. Looked up from germline, CDR1 is MNHEY and CDR2 is SMNVEV (reference sequence).

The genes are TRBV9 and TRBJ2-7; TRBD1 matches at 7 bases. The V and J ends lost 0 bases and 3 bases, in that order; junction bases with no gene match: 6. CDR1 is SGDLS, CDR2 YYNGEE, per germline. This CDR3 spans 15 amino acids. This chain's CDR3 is CASSVGDSHIYEQYF. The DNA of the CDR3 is TGTGCCAGCAGCGTAGGGGACAGCCACATCTACGAGCAGTACTTC.

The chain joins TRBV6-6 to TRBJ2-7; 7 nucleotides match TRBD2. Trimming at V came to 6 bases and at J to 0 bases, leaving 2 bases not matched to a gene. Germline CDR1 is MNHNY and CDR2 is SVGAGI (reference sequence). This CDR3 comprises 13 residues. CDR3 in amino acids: CASRAGISYEQYF. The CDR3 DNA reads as TGTGCCAGCAGAGCGGGAATCTCCTACGAGCAGTACTTC.

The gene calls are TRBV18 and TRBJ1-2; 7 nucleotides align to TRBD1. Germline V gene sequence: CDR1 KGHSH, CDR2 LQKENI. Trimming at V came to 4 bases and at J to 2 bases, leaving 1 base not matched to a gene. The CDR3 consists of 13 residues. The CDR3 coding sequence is TGTGCCAGCTCACAAGGGGGCAACTATGGCTACACCTTC. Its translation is CASSQGGNYGYTF. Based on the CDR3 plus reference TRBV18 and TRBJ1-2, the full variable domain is NAGVMQNPRHLVRRRGQEARLRCSPMKGHSHVYWYRQLPEEGLKFMVYLQKENIIDESGMPKERFSAEFPKEGPSILRIQQVVRGDSAAYFCASSQGGNYGYTFGSGTRLTVV.

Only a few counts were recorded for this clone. CDR3 in amino acids: CASSEVKEQETQYF. CDR3 nucleotides: TGTGCCAGCAGTGAAGTGAAGGAACAAGAGACCCAGTACTTC. V usage is TRBV6-1 and J usage is TRBJ2-5; D gene ambiguous. This CDR3 spans 14 amino acids. The germline V and J ends were trimmed by 1 base and 2 bases, with 8 bases remaining between them. Germline loops: CDR1 MNHNS, CDR2 SASEGT.

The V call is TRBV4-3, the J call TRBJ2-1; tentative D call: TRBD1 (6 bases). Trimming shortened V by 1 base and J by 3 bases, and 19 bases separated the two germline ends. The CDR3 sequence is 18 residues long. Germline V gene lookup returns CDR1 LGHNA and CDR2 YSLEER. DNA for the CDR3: TGCGCCAGCAGCCAAGGCGTAGGGGCTGGGGGCTACTACAATGAGCAGTTCTTC. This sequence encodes CASSQGVGAGGYYNEQFF.

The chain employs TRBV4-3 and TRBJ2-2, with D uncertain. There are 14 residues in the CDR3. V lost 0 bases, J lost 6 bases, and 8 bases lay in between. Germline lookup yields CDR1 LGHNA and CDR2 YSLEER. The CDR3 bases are TGCGCCAGCAGCCAAGATTTGGCCGCCGGGGAGCTGTTTTTT. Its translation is CASSQDLAAGELFF.

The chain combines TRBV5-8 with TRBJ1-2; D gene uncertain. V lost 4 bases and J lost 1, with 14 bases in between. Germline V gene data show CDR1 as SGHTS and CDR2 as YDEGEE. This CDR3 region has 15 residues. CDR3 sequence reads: CASSPPGTVNYGYTF. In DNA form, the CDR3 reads TGTGCCAGCAGCCCGCCCGGTACAGTTAACTATGGCTACACCTTC.

This CDR3 reads CSVEPTLEVPEAFF. DNA for the CDR3: TGCAGCGTTGAGCCCACCCTAGAGGTCCCTGAAGCTTTCTTT. This sequence joins TRBV29-1 and TRBJ1-1; unclear D gene. The germline gives CDR1 SQVTM, CDR2 ANQGSEA. The CDR3 loop spans 14 amino acids. Trimming took 3 bases from V and 6 from J, leaving 17 bases between them.

For the CDR3, the DNA is TGCGCCAGCAGCATGGACAGACCCGATGGAAAACTGTTTTTT. This sequence encodes CASSMDRPDGKLFF. The chain is built from TRBV5-1 and TRBJ1-4, with D possibly matching TRBD1 (6 bases). Trimming took off 4 bases at V and 10 bases at J, with 17 bases between the two ends. Looked up from germline, CDR1 is SGHRS and CDR2 is YFSETQ. The CDR3 contains 14 residues.

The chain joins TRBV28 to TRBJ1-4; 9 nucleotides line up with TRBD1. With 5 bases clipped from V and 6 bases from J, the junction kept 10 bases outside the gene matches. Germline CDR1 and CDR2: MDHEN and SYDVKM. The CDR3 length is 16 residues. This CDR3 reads CASSPEGGTGHEKLFF. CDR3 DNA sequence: TGTGCCAGCAGTCCGGAGGGCGGGACAGGGCATGAAAAACTGTTTTTT.

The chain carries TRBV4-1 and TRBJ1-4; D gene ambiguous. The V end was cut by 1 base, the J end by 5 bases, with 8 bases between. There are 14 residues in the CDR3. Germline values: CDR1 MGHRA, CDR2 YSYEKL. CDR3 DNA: TGCGCCAGCAGCCAAGTCTTACTCAATGAAAAACTGTTTTTT. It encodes CASSQVLLNEKLFF.

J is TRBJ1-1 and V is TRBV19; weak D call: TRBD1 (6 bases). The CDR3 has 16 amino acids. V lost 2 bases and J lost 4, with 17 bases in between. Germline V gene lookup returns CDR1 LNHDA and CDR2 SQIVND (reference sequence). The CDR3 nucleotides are TGTGCCAGTAGTATACCATACCAGACAGGTACCACTGAAGCTTTCTTT. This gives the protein CASSIPYQTGTTEAFF.

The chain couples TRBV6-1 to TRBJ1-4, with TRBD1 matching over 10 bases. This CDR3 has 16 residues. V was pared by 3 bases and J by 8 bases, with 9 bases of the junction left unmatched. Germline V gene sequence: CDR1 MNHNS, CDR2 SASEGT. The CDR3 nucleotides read TGTGCCAGCAGTGAGGACCTCGGGACAGGGGCAGAAAAACTGTTTTTT. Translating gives CASSEDLGTGAEKLFF.